The 28 T cell receptor beta chains below all came from one sample that was sequenced in a study of blood T cell repertoires in COVID-19. Clones were read by immunoSEQ multiplex PCR, and TCRdb kept only the in-frame ones, dropping some. The data contain about 63,000 clones, 80% to 90% of them singletons. The sequenced sample was PBMCs or T cells enriched from blood (not recorded which). Receptors were obtained from a woman aged 40 to 50 with acute COVID-19.

At least ten counts were recorded for this clone. The chain links TRBV28 to TRBJ2-7, with D tentatively TRBD2 (5 bases). The CDR3 is made up of 14 amino acids. Trimming cost V 1 base and J 6 bases, with 13 bases left between them. Germline assignment: CDR1 MDHEN and CDR2 SYDVKM. The CDR3: CASSLSRGWGEQYV. The CDR3 DNA reads as TGTGCCAGCAGTTTATCCCGGGGATGGGGCGAGCAGTACGTC.

This clone was seen only a few times. The DNA for the CDR3 is TGTGCCAGCAGCTCGACAGACGGAACTGAAGCTTTCTTT. It translates to CASSSTDGTEAFF. The chain links TRBV7-9 to TRBJ1-1, with D maybe TRBD1 (5 bases). In germline, CDR1 is SEHNR, CDR2 FQNEAQ (reference sequence). The V end lost 4 bases, the J end lost 5 bases, and 11 bases lay between the germline ends. The CDR3 is 13 amino acids.

This clone was recorded only once. V and J are TRBV3-1 (or the pseudogene TRBV3-2) and TRBJ2-7; a weak D match, TRBD2 (5 bases). Between the trimmed V and J ends, which lost 4 bases and 4 bases, there was a span of 14 bases. Germline V gives CDR1 LGHDT, CDR2 YNNKEL (reference sequence). The CDR3 spans 14 residues. In nucleotides, the CDR3 is TGTGCCAGCAGCCGTCCAGGACTGAGTTACGAGCAGTACTTC. It codes for CASSRPGLSYEQYF.

This chain uses TRBV6-5 with TRBJ1-2, with D unresolved. V was trimmed by 0 bases and J by 2 bases, leaving 4 bases between them. In germline, CDR1 is MNHEY, CDR2 SVGAGI. This CDR3 region has 13 residues. The CDR3 is CASSYSGNYGYTF. The CDR3 DNA is TGTGCCAGCAGTTACTCCGGGAACTATGGCTACACCTTC.

The gene calls are TRBV5-4 and TRBJ1-4; 7 bases are shared with TRBD1. The V and J ends lost 4 bases and 8 bases, in that order; junction bases with no gene match: 5. The CDR3 runs 13 residues. The V gene's germline CDR1 is SGHNT and CDR2 YYREEE (reference sequence). CDR3 residues: CASSRGTEEKLFF. The DNA for the CDR3 is TGTGCCAGCAGCCGCGGGACAGAAGAAAAACTGTTTTTT.

The chain uses TRBV9 and TRBJ2-3; the D gene is possibly TRBD1 (6 bases). V lost 2 bases and J 1 base, leaving 14 bases between the germline ends. Germline V lookup: CDR1 SGDLS, CDR2 YYNGEE. The CDR3 runs to 16 residues. The CDR3 DNA sequence: TGTGCCAGCAGCGTCGGATACAGGGAGCGCACAGATACGCAGTATTTT. This codes for CASSVGYRERTDTQYF.

V and J are TRBV9 and TRBJ1-1; 8 positions agree with TRBD1. V trimming: 2 bases; J trimming: 5 bases; junction bases outside the gene matches: 11. Germline lookup yields CDR1 SGDLS and CDR2 YYNGEE. The CDR3 totals 16 residues. In DNA, the CDR3 is TGTGCCAGCAGCGTGGGACAGGTTATTTTGGGGACTGAAGCTTTCTTT. It codes for CASSVGQVILGTEAFF.

The chain couples TRBV3-1 (or the pseudogene TRBV3-2) to TRBJ2-1, with D possibly matching TRBD2 (6 bases). CDR1 is LGHDT and CDR2 is YNNKEL in the germline V gene (reference sequence). Trimming shortened V by 4 bases and J by 5 bases, and 15 bases separated the two germline ends. The CDR3 has 15 residues. The chain's CDR3 is CASSLQRALHNEQFF. The CDR3 DNA follows: TGTGCCAGCAGCCTGCAGCGGGCCCTCCACAATGAGCAGTTCTTC.

In its sample, this clone was seen a few times. The chain employs TRBV10-3 and TRBJ1-5, with TRBD1 as a possible D gene (6 bases). V was clipped by 2 bases and J by 6 bases, with 14 bases between them. This CDR3 is 15 amino acids long. Germline V CDR1 and CDR2: ENHRY, SYGVKD. CDR3 sequence (DNA): TGTGCCATCAGTGAGGTGCCGACAGGAGGTCAGCCCCAGCATTTT. It translates to CAISEVPTGGQPQHF.

In DNA form, the CDR3 reads TGTGCCACCAGTGACCCGACTAGCCCCGCCTACAATGAGCAGTTCTTC. Protein: CATSDPTSPAYNEQFF. V is TRBV24-1 and J is TRBJ2-1; 7 nucleotides agree with TRBD2. The CDR3 totals 16 residues. CDR1 is KGHDR and CDR2 is SFDVKD in the germline V gene. The ends lost 4 bases at V and 2 bases at J; junction bases unmatched: 7.

V gene TRBV5-1 combines with J gene TRBJ2-1, with 12 bases lining up with TRBD2. The CDR3 consists of 19 residues. The germline gives CDR1 SGHRS, CDR2 YFSETQ. With 0 bases clipped from V and 7 bases from J, the junction kept 14 bases outside the gene matches. For the CDR3, the DNA is TGCGCCAGCAGCTTGGCCCGGGCTAGCGGGAGGGCCGAAGTGAATGAGCAGTTCTTC. Protein product: CASSLARASGRAEVNEQFF.

This chain joins TRBV27 and TRBJ2-3, with 11 bases matching TRBD2. The CDR3 is 15 amino acids. V trimming: 5 bases; J trimming: 4 bases; junction bases outside the gene matches: 5. The germline V gene has CDR1 MNHEY and CDR2 SMNVEV (reference sequence). CDR3 amino acids: CASSLGTSGSDTQYF. In DNA form, the CDR3 reads TGTGCCAGCAGTCTCGGGACTAGCGGCTCAGATACGCAGTATTTT.

The rearrangement links TRBV2 to TRBJ1-1; D gene ambiguous. Trimming left V 7 bases short and J 3 bases short, with 12 bases between. Germline assignment: CDR1 SNHLY and CDR2 FYNNEI. This CDR3 is 13 amino acids long. CDR3 DNA: TGTGCCAGCATTGTGGTCCTAGACACTGAAGCTTTCTTT. Its translation: CASIVVLDTEAFF.

The genes are TRBV9 and TRBJ2-3; D remains unclear. The CDR3 is made up of 11 amino acids. Per the germline V gene, CDR1 is SGDLS and CDR2 is YYNGEE. Trimming left V 3 bases short and J 5 bases short, with 4 bases between. The CDR3 coding sequence is TGTGCCAGCAGCGATAGAGATACGCAGTATTTT. Translation: CASSDRDTQYF.

The chain uses TRBV7-2 and TRBJ2-1, with D possibly matching TRBD2 (6 bases). From germline, CDR1 is SGHTA and CDR2 FQGNSA. The CDR3 covers 16 residues. V dropped 5 bases and J dropped 0 bases, with 14 bases sitting between them. In DNA, the CDR3 is TGTGCCAGCAGCCAGGGACTCGATCGCTCCTACAATGAGCAGTTCTTC. It encodes CASSQGLDRSYNEQFF.

The V call is TRBV12-5, the J call TRBJ2-3; 12 bases match TRBD1. The germline V gene encodes CDR1 LGHNT and CDR2 FRNRAP. The CDR3 covers 19 residues. Germline trimming cut 0 bases from V and 4 bases from J; bases unmatched to any gene: 11. This CDR3 is CASGLVLGVGTGGADTQYF. In DNA form, the CDR3 reads TGTGCTAGTGGTTTGGTACTTGGGGTTGGGACAGGGGGCGCAGATACGCAGTATTTT.

V is TRBV6-5 and J is TRBJ2-2; D unresolved. V was pared by 4 bases and J by 4 bases, with 10 bases between. CDR1 and CDR2 from the germline V gene are MNHEY and SVGAGI. The CDR3 contains 14 residues. CDR3 nucleotide sequence: TGTGCCAGCAGTTCGTCGCGGCTCACCGGGGAGCTGTTTTTT. It encodes CASSSSRLTGELFF.

This clone was counted once. V and J are TRBV19 and TRBJ2-1, with TRBD2 identical over 7 bases. V shed 5 bases and J 4 bases; nucleotides not matched to a gene: 2. Germline-derived CDR1 and CDR2 are LNHDA and SQIVND (reference sequence). This CDR3 is 13 amino acids long. CDR3 loop: CASSEGGYNEQFF. CDR3 bases: TGTGCCAGTAGTGAGGGAGGGTACAATGAGCAGTTCTTC.

This chain joins TRBV7-6 and TRBJ2-3; possibly TRBD2 for D (5 bases). This CDR3 contains 15 residues. V was cut by 7 bases and J by 4 bases, with 18 bases left in between. Germline values: CDR1 SGHVS, CDR2 FNYEAQ. CDR3 bases: TGTGCCAGCACCCAAGGGAGTGCAGGACCAGATACGCAGTATTTT. Protein sequence: CASTQGSAGPDTQYF.

The rearrangement uses TRBV2 and TRBJ1-2; D perhaps matches TRBD1 (5 bases). The ends were cut back, 8 bases at V and 0 bases at J, with 7 bases in the middle. CDR1 and CDR2 from the germline V gene are SNHLY and FYNNEI. CDR3 length: 12 amino acids. The CDR3 is CASGASNYGYTF. The CDR3 bases are TGTGCCAGCGGGGCCTCTAACTATGGCTACACCTTC.

This chain uses TRBV19 with TRBJ1-4; TRBD1 matches at 7 bases. The CDR3 sequence is 13 residues long. Trimming removed 5 bases from V and 10 bases from J; junction bases left unmatched: 7. CDR1 and CDR2 (germline): LNHDA, SQIVND (reference sequence). The CDR3 sequence is CASSSDREGKLFF. In nucleotides, the CDR3 is TGTGCCAGTAGTTCCGACAGGGAAGGAAAACTGTTTTTT. Combining the CDR3 with reference TRBV19 and TRBJ1-4 gives the whole variable domain DGGITQSPKYLFRKEGQNVTLSCEQNLNHDAMYWYRQDPGQGLRLIYYSQIVNDFQKGDIAEGYSVSREKKESFPLTVTSAQKNPTAFYLCASSSDREGKLFFGSGTQLSVL.

The rearrangement joins TRBV5-1 to TRBJ2-1; D may be TRBD1 (6 bases). Germline CDR1 and CDR2: SGHRS and YFSETQ. V was trimmed by 4 bases and J by 4 bases, leaving 18 bases between them. The CDR3 runs 16 residues. CDR3 residues: CASSPDSHLGYNEQFF. CDR3 sequence (DNA): TGCGCCAGCAGCCCGGACAGTCACCTTGGGTACAATGAGCAGTTCTTC.

V gene TRBV11-2 combines with J gene TRBJ1-1; unclear D gene. Trimming cost V 7 bases and J 1 base, with 13 bases left between them. Germline assignment: CDR1 SGHAT and CDR2 FQNNGV. The CDR3 contains 14 residues. The CDR3 spells CASTAVGWNTEAFF. The CDR3 bases are TGTGCCAGCACCGCGGTGGGTTGGAACACTGAAGCTTTCTTT.

The chain carries TRBV12-5 and TRBJ1-6; D not resolved. Trimming took 4 bases from V and 8 from J, leaving 15 bases between them. CDR1 is LGHNT, CDR2 FRNRAP, per germline. CDR3 size: 15 residues. CDR3 DNA sequence: TGTGCTAGTGGTTCCTCGTTGGGCCATGATTCACCCCTCCACTTT. Encoded protein: CASGSSLGHDSPLHF.

The chain employs TRBV18 and TRBJ1-1, with D possibly being TRBD1 (5 bases). The CDR3 extends over 15 amino acids. V lost 3 bases and J 1 base, leaving 12 bases between the germline ends. Looked up from germline, CDR1 is KGHSH and CDR2 is LQKENI. This CDR3 reads CASSPTQDKNTEAFF. The CDR3 DNA reads as TGTGCCAGCTCACCGACACAGGACAAGAACACTGAAGCTTTCTTT.

This clone was counted between two and nine times. This rearrangement joins TRBV9 to TRBJ1-1; TRBD1 is a possible D gene (5 bases). The CDR3 loop spans 14 amino acids. CDR1 and CDR2 (germline): SGDLS, YYNGEE. Deletions cut 0 bases from V and 5 bases from J, with 11 bases between. Here the CDR3 reads CASSVARGSTEAFF. The CDR3, as DNA: TGTGCCAGCAGCGTAGCAAGGGGATCAACTGAAGCTTTCTTT.

The rearrangement uses TRBV9 and TRBJ1-6; the D is unclear. Germline V gene sequence: CDR1 SGDLS, CDR2 YYNGEE. The CDR3 loop spans 14 amino acids. Trimming left V 3 bases short and J 2 bases short, with 6 bases between. Written as DNA, the CDR3 is TGTGCCAGCAGCGCCGGTACCTATAATTCACCCCTCCACTTT. This sequence encodes CASSAGTYNSPLHF. Full variable domain (remainder filled in from reference TRBV9 and TRBJ1-6): DSGVTQTPKHLITATGQRVTLRCSPRSGDLSVYWYQQSLDQGLQFLIQYYNGEERAKGNILERFSAQQFPDLHSELNLSSLELGDSALYFCASSAGTYNSPLHFGNGTRLTVT.

Points on this clone: A single base separates this from a much larger clone, so it may be a read error. This chain uses TRBV6-5 with TRBJ2-1; 11 bases are shared with TRBD2. V lost 2 bases and J lost 4; bases outside the gene matches: 1. From germline, CDR1 is MNHEY and CDR2 SVGAGI. This CDR3 contains 15 residues. CDR3 region: CASSYGTSGYNEQFF. Here the CDR3 DNA reads TGTGCCAGCAGTTACGGGACTAGCGGTTACAATGAGCAGTTCTTC.